This T cell receptor (beta chain) was sequenced in a study of identical twins (dated by TCRdb to 2016 to 2017). About the full investigation: TCR alpha and beta repertoires from monozygotic twins, unrelated adults of various ages and cord blood were deep-sequenced to test whether fetal clonotypes persist. Replicate twin experiments were performed at different times using different library preparation protocols to rule out contamination.

Looking up the germline V gene yields CDR1 SGHRS and CDR2 YFSETQ. The CDR3 runs 15 amino acids, cysteine and phenylalanine included. Only the CDR3 region is kept as DNA, spanning 45 bases read in frame from base 1. The junction shows trimming of 2 bases on V and 0 bases on J, and the gene matches do not reach 3 bases of it. All donors were healthy Caucasians. Three pairs of female monozygotic twins, all aged roughly 18 to 30 years, made up the twin cohort. CD4+ and CD8+ T cell populations were isolated with positive isolation kits from Invitrogen. This clonotype was found many times. The target of this receptor is not known. No clone much larger than this one lies a single base away; base qualities are absent. On the study overall, not on this receptor specifically: In monozygotic twins, out-of-frame TCR alpha sharing was systematically underestimated by recombination models, although the models agreed with sharing between unrelated individuals. Compared with coincidental sharing between unrelated individuals, an excess of low generation-probability sequences was observed among out-of-frame TCR alpha sequences shared between twins. In beta out-of-frame sequences, excess twin sharing was weaker, because having fewer shared sequences lowered the signal-to-noise ratio. Because the same donors could not be followed over many years, the conclusions relied on cross-sectional statistical analysis. Fewer insertions were carried by abundant cord blood beta clonotypes; a weaker similar trend was observed in young adult naive repertoires, while no such trend was observed in memory repertoires. Invariant T cells such as MAIT and iNKT could partly confound zero-insertion analyses, although diverse VJ usage argued against such confounding for most clonotypes.

To prepare the library, 5' RACE was applied. Sequenced using an Illumina HiSeq 2000. A universal primer binding site was introduced by template switching, and a unique molecular identifier was present in the final cDNA, enabling accurate counting of TCR cDNA molecules. Specific primers in the conserved constant-segment region were used to synthesize first-strand cDNA for the TCR alpha and beta chains. To control for contamination, every cDNA library was double barcoded, receiving both a SMART-Mk sample barcode and Illumina barcodes. Two successive PCR steps introduced TruSeq adapter sequences along with Illumina sample barcodes. The Illumina HiSeq platform was used with custom primers to sequence TCR alpha and beta cDNA libraries. The published analysis was carried out like this. Unique molecular identifiers were extracted from raw reads with MiGEC, and CDR3 positions were determined with MiXCR. Recombination models were inferred per individual with the repgenHMM and IGoR tools using an EM algorithm. Shared clonotype analysis was performed with the tcR package in R, normalizing sharing by the product of cloneset sizes. To study raw recombination free of thymic and clonal selection effects, out-of-frame nonproductive sequences were analyzed. TCRdb took the public reads, trimmed them with fastp at Q25, ran MiXCR for clone calling and kept in-frame beta chains. Each record represents a unique CDR3 protein, reported with the most common genes and DNA among its rows. TCRdb assigned the V and J calls; the authors' analysis was not used. The sample has approximately 220,000 distinct CDR3 sequences on record, 7.5% of them singletons. The ten largest clones add up to roughly 5.4% of the sample.

These data also featured in a second study, about yellow fever vaccine responses in identical twins. That second publication adds: According to the authors, the vaccine-induced T cell response in identical twins seemed to be partly convergent and partly specific to each individual. In identical twins, the study followed T cell clones that responded to the vaccine with precision.

The material sequenced was CD8+ T cells sorted from blood. The sequence came from a woman aged 18-29 years in good health. The chain is made from TRBV5-1 and TRBJ2-3, with 7 bases matching TRBD1. This receptor carries the CDR3 CASSFEGASTDTQYF. At the DNA level, the sequence is TGCGCCAGCAGCTTTGAGGGGGCAAGCACAGATACGCAGTATTTT.